This TCR beta chain was sequenced during a study of cytomegalovirus exposure and HLA in healthy donors. Overall study context: Genotyping showed roughly 86% of approximately 430 donors falling in the Caucasian-associated ancestry cluster.

This CDR3 region has 14 residues. The germline V gene has CDR1 SGHNT and CDR2 YYREEE (reference sequence). With V trimmed by 0 bases and J by 7 bases, 4 bases remained unmatched. In the PCR, 60 Vbeta and 13 Jbeta primers were used. Assay: immunoSEQ multiplex PCR; the TCRdb copy retains only in-frame clones and omits some. The table lists 60,000 or so clones, approximately 71% of them singletons. The gene calls are TRBV5-4 and TRBJ1-5; 7 bases agree with TRBD1. Sequencing was performed on PBMCs. The TCR comes from a man in his forties in good health and CMV-seropositive. For the CDR3, the DNA is TGTGCCAGCAGCTTGGGAGGGGGCGGACAGCCCCAGCATTTT. Translated, it gives CASSLGGGGQPQHF. Full variable domain (missing parts from reference TRBV5-4 and TRBJ1-5): ETGVTQSPTHLIKTRGQQVTLRCSSQSGHNTVSWYQQALGQGPQFIFQYYREEENGRGNFPPRFSGLQFPNYSSELNVNALELDDSALYLCASSLGGGGQPQHFGDGTRLSIL.